This TCR beta chain derives from a study of T cell changes during pregnancy in multiple sclerosis. TCRdb's copy holds only in-frame clones and misses some; the assay was immunoSEQ multiplex PCR. The sample records 40,000 or so clones, 90% being singletons. The receptor was isolated from a female donor with multiple sclerosis, enrolled in a pregnancy study. The specimen was CD8+ T cells from peripheral blood mononuclear cells, collected in the first trimester of pregnancy.

CDR3: CASSRLAGKINEQFF. For the CDR3, the DNA is TGTGCCAGCAGCCGTCTAGCGGGGAAAATTAATGAGCAGTTCTTC. The chain employs TRBV11-1 and TRBJ2-1; TRBD2 aligns across 9 bases. Germline V gene sequence: CDR1 SGHAT, CDR2 FQDESV (reference sequence). Trimming took 5 bases from V and 7 from J; bases not matched to a gene: 9. The CDR3 sequence is 15 residues long.